One sample yielded the 7 T cell receptor beta chains listed below, sequenced in a study of blood T cell repertoires in COVID-19 (dated by TCRdb to the early 2020s). Library preparation employed the immunoSEQ multiplex PCR assay. This is the immuneACCESS table as TCRdb keeps it, with only in-frame sequences that have V and J called. A part of the clones is gone; compared with another copy, unresolved V genes explain less than half, and the rest is unexplained. The sample data list roughly 160,000 clones, and about 87% of these were observed just once. Over 3.5% of the sample lies in the top ten. Specimen: peripheral blood. These receptors all stem from a woman aged 60-75 years who had recovered from COVID-19.

The chain combines TRBV5-1 with TRBJ1-4; D is undetermined. V lost 0 bases, J lost 3 bases, and 6 bases lay in between. Germline loops: CDR1 SGHRS, CDR2 YFSETQ. The CDR3 sequence is 14 residues long. The CDR3 region is CASSLDPANEKLFF. In nucleotides, the CDR3 is TGCGCCAGCAGCTTGGACCCGGCTAATGAAAAACTGTTTTTT.

This chain connects TRBV3-1 (or the pseudogene TRBV3-2) to TRBJ1-1, with D possibly TRBD1 on 6 matching bases. Germline CDR1 and CDR2: LGHDT and YNNKEL (reference sequence). Trimming stripped 2 bases from V and 5 bases from J, with 9 bases between. The CDR3 is 13 amino acids. The CDR3 region has the DNA TGTGCCAGCAGCCAATACAGGGAAACTGAAGCTTTCTTT. Translation gives CASSQYRETEAFF.

The chain is built from TRBV7-8 and TRBJ1-2; a possible D gene is TRBD1 (6 bases). V lost 1 base and J lost 1, with 13 bases in between. CDR3 length: 16 residues. The germline V gene encodes CDR1 SGHVS and CDR2 FQNEAQ. CDR3 DNA: TGTGCCAGCAGCTTAGGGGGGCGGGGGATTAACTATGGCTACACCTTC. Translation gives CASSLGGRGINYGYTF.

V usage is TRBV30 and J usage is TRBJ2-3, with TRBD2 matching over 7 bases. The CDR3 runs 14 residues. In germline, CDR1 is GTSNPN, CDR2 SVGIG (reference sequence). Unmatched junction bases numbered 7, after V lost 4 bases and J lost 3 bases. CDR3 protein: CAWTRTRGTDTQYF. The CDR3 coding sequence is TGTGCCTGGACAAGGACTAGGGGAACAGATACGCAGTATTTT.

The rearrangement links TRBV4-2 to TRBJ1-1; D remains unclear. Between the trimmed V and J ends, which lost 3 bases and 0 bases, there was a span of 23 bases. CDR1 and CDR2 (germline): LGHNA, YNFKEQ. The CDR3 sequence is 19 residues long. CDR3 coding DNA: TGTGCCAGCAGCCAGACATCGCGCGGCTGGACGGAGGTGAACACTGAAGCTTTCTTT. Amino acid sequence: CASSQTSRGWTEVNTEAFF.

The chain links TRBV5-1 to TRBJ2-3; 12 bases align to TRBD2. This CDR3 has 16 residues. Trimming took 4 bases from V and 3 from J; bases not matched to a gene: 6. Germline CDR1 is SGHRS and CDR2 is YFSETQ. The CDR3 nucleotides are TGCGCCAGCAGCCCGGTAGGACTAGCGGGGACAGATACGCAGTATTTT. Residues: CASSPVGLAGTDTQYF.

The rearrangement joins TRBV10-1 to TRBJ2-5; 7 bases match TRBD1. The CDR3 totals 13 residues. J was trimmed by 3 bases and V by 6 bases; bases with no gene match: 4. Per germline, CDR1 WNHNN and CDR2 SYGVQD (reference sequence). CDR3 sequence (DNA): TGCGCCAGCAGAGCCGGACAGGAAGAGACCCAGTACTTC. Protein: CASRAGQEETQYF.